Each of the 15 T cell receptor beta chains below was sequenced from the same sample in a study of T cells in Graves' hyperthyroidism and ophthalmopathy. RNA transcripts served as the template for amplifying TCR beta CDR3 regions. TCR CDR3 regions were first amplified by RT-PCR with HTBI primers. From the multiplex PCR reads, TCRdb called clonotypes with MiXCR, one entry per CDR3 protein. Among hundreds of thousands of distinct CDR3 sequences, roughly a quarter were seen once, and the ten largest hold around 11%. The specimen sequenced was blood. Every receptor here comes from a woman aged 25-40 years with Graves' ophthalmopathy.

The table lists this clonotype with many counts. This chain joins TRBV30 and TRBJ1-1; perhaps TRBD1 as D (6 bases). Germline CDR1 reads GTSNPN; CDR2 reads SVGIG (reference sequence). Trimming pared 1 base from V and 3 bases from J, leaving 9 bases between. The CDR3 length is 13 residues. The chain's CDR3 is CAWSGGQYTEAFF. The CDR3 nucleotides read TGTGCCTGGAGTGGGGGGCAATACACTGAAGCTTTCTTT.

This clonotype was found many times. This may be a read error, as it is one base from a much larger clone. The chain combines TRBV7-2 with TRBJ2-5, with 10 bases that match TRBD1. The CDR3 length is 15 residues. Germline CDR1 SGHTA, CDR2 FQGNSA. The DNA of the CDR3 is TGTGCCAGCAGCTGGGACAGGGGACGCGGGGAGACCAAGTACTTC. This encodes CASSWDRGRGETKYF. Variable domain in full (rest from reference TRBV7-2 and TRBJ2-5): GAGVSQSPSNKVTEKGKDVELRCDPISGHTALYWYRQSLGQGLEFLIYFQGNSAPDKSGLPSDRFSAERTGGSVSTLTIQRTQQEDSAVYLCASSWDRGRGETKYFGPGTRLLVL.

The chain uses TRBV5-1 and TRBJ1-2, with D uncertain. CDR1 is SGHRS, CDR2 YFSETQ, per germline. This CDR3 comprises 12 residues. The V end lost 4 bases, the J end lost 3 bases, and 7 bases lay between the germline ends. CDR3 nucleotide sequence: TGCGCCAGCAGCATCACTGACTATGGCTACACCTTC. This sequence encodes CASSITDYGYTF. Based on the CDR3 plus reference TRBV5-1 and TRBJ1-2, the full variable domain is KAGVTQTPRYLIKTRGQQVTLSCSPISGHRSVSWYQQTPGQGLQFLFEYFSETQRNKGNFPGRFSGRQFSNSRSEMNVSTLELGDSALYLCASSITDYGYTFGSGTRLTVV.

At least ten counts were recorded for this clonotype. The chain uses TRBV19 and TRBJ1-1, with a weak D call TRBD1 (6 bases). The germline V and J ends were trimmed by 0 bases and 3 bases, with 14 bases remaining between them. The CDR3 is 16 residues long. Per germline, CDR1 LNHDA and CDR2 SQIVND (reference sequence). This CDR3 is CASSIEGGNGYTEAFF. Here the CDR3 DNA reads TGTGCCAGTAGTATAGAGGGGGGCAATGGGTACACTGAAGCTTTCTTT.

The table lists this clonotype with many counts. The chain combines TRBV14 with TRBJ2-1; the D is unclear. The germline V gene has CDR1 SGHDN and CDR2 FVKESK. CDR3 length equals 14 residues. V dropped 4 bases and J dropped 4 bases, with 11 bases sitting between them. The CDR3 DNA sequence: TGTGCCAGCAGCCGGATTAGGGATTACAATGAGCAGTTCTTC. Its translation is CASSRIRDYNEQFF.

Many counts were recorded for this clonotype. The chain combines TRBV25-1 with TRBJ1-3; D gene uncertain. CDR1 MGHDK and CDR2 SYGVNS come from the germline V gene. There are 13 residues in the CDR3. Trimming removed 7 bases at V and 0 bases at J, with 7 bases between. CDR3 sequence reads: CASMISSGNTIYF. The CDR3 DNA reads TGTGCCAGCATGATCAGCTCTGGAAACACCATATATTTT.

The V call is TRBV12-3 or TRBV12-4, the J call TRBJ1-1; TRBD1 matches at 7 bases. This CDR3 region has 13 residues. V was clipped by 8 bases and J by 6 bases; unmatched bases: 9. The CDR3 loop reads CASSRQGGAEAFF. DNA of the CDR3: TGTGCCAGCTCGAGACAGGGTGGGGCTGAAGCTTTCTTT.

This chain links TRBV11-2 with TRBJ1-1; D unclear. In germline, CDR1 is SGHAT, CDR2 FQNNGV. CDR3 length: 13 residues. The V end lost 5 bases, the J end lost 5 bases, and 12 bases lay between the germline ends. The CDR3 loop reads CASSDTTGTEAFF. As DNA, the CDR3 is TGTGCCAGCAGCGATACCACGGGGACTGAAGCTTTCTTT.

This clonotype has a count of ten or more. The CDR3: CASSLTGVGANVLTF. Here the CDR3 DNA reads TGTGCCAGCAGTTTGACAGGGGTCGGGGCCAACGTCCTGACTTTC. V and J are TRBV27 and TRBJ2-6, with 8 positions matching TRBD1. From germline, CDR1 is MNHEY and CDR2 SMNVEV (reference sequence). V shed 3 bases, J shed 4 bases, and the junction held 2 bases outside the gene matches. This CDR3 is built from 15 residues. Based on the CDR3 plus reference TRBV27 and TRBJ2-6, the full variable domain is EAQVTQNPRYLITVTGKKLTVTCSQNMNHEYMSWYRQDPGLGLRQIYYSMNVEVTDKGDVPEGYKVSRKEKRNFPLILESPSPNQTSLYFCASSLTGVGANVLTFGAGSRLTVL.

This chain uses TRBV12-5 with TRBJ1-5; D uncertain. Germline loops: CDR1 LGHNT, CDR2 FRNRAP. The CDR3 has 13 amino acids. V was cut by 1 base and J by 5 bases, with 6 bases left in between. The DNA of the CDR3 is TGTGCTAGTGGTTTGGGAGGGTATCAGCCCCAGCATTTT. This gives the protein CASGLGGYQPQHF.

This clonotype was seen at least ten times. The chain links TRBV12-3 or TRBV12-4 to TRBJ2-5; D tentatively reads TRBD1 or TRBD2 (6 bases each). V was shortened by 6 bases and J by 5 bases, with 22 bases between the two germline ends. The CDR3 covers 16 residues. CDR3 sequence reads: CASSTPRGPQGETQYF. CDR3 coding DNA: TGTGCCAGCAGCACACCACGGGGGCCCCAGGGGGAGACCCAGTACTTC.

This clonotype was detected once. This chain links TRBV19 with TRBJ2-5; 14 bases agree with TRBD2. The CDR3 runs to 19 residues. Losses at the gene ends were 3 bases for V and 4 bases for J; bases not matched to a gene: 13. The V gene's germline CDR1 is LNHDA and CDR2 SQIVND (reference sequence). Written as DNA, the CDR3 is TGTGCCAGTAGTATCGGGACGGCCCGGACTAGCGGGAGGAGAGAGACCCAGTACTTC. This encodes CASSIGTARTSGRRETQYF.

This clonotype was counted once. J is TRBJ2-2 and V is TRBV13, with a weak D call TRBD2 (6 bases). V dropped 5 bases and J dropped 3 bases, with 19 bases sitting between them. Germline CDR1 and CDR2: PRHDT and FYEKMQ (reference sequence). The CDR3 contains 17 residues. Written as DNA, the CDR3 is TGTGCCAGCAGCCCCACAATTCGGGACTCCCACACCGGGGAGCTGTTTTTT. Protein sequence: CASSPTIRDSHTGELFF. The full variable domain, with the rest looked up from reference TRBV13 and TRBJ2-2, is AAGVIQSPRHLIKEKRETATLKCYPIPRHDTVYWYQQGPGQDPQFLISFYEKMQSDKGSIPDRFSAQQFSDYHSELNMSSLELGDSALYFCASSPTIRDSHTGELFFGEGSRLTVL.

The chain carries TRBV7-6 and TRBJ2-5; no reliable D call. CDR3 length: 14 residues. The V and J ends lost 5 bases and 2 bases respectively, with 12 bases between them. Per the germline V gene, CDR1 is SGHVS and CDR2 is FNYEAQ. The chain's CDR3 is CASSRLTRQETQYF. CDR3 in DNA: TGTGCCAGCAGCCGGCTGACAAGACAAGAGACCCAGTACTTC.

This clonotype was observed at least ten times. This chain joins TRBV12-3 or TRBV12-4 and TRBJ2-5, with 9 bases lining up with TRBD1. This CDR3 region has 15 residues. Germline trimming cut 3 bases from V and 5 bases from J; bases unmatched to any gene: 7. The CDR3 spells CASSFNRGRHETQYF. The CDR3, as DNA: TGTGCCAGCAGTTTCAACAGGGGGCGTCATGAGACCCAGTACTTC.